The 7 T cell receptor beta chains given below trace back to one sample, sequenced in a study of CD8 T cells in ankylosing spondylitis. TCRdb reanalysed the 5' RACE reads using MiXCR and keeps one entry per CDR3 protein. The data contain about 260,000 distinct CDR3 sequences, about 20% of them singletons. The material sequenced was blood, either unsorted or a sorted T cell fraction (not recorded which). The receptors stem from a male donor with ankylosing spondylitis or in good health (not recorded which).

This chain uses TRBV14 with TRBJ2-3; a weak D match, TRBD2 (7 bases). The CDR3 runs to 13 residues. V shed 4 bases and J shed 6 bases, with 11 bases lying between them. Germline values: CDR1 SGHDN, CDR2 FVKESK. The CDR3 reads CASSRGGLDTQYF. The CDR3 DNA sequence: TGTGCCAGCAGCCGCGGGGGCTTGGATACGCAGTATTTT.

The sample holds a few counts of this clonotype. The rearrangement uses TRBV6-1 and TRBJ1-1; possibly TRBD1 for D (6 bases). Germline CDR1 reads MNHNS; CDR2 reads SASEGT. The V gene lost 5 bases and the J gene lost 6 bases, with 19 bases spanning the gap. The CDR3 has 15 residues. CDR3: CASSRGGNAGPEAFF. The CDR3 DNA is TGTGCCAGCAGTAGGGGGGGTAACGCAGGGCCTGAAGCTTTCTTT.

CDR3 nucleotide sequence: TGTGCCTGGAGTGTGGTTATGGATACGCAGTATTTT. Amino acid sequence: CAWSVVMDTQYF. The chain joins TRBV30 to TRBJ2-3; D gene uncertain. Deletions cut 0 bases from V and 6 bases from J, with 7 bases between. The CDR3 is made up of 12 amino acids. Germline V CDR1 and CDR2: GTSNPN, SVGIG (reference sequence).

In this sample, this clonotype turned up a few times. The gene calls are TRBV3-1 and TRBJ2-1; D is undetermined. The V gene's germline CDR1 is LGHDT and CDR2 YNNKEL (reference sequence). Trimming took 2 bases from V and 4 from J, leaving 9 bases between them. CDR3 length: 14 amino acids. The CDR3 DNA sequence: TGTGCCAGCAGCCAATTACAAGGGTACAATGAGCAGTTCTTC. Translating it yields CASSQLQGYNEQFF.

The chain combines TRBV4-1 with TRBJ2-5, with D possibly being TRBD1 (5 bases). V was pared by 2 bases and J by 5 bases, with 15 bases between. Germline CDR1 is MGHRA and CDR2 is YSYEKL. CDR3 length: 15 residues. The CDR3 sequence: CASSQSGKWLETQYF. The CDR3 DNA reads TGCGCCAGCAGCCAATCAGGGAAGTGGTTGGAGACCCAGTACTTC.

This clonotype was recorded a few times. The rearrangement joins TRBV6-1 to TRBJ2-3, with D possibly matching TRBD1 (6 bases). Trimming cost V 8 bases and J 2 bases, with 14 bases left between them. The length of the CDR3 is 14 residues. From germline, CDR1 is MNHNS and CDR2 SASEGT. CDR3 sequence (DNA): TGTGCCAGCGGAGGACAGTGGGCCACAGATACGCAGTATTTT. This gives the protein CASGGQWATDTQYF.

There are a few counts of this clonotype. The chain joins TRBV11-2 to TRBJ1-1; D remains unclear. This CDR3 comprises 13 residues. Trimming took 1 base from V and 2 from J, leaving 5 bases between them. Looked up from germline, CDR1 is SGHAT and CDR2 is FQNNGV. CDR3 loop: CASSLAYNTEAFF. CDR3 DNA: TGTGCCAGCAGCTTAGCCTACAACACTGAAGCTTTCTTT.